The rows below give T cell receptor beta chains drawn from one sample of a study of shared clonotypes between healthy human individuals. This table comes from immunoSEQ multiplex PCR, and its TCRdb copy is limited to in-frame clones, with some not included. The sample shows more than 2 million clones, roughly 94% of them seen only once. What was sequenced was naive CD8+ T cells sorted from blood. The source of these receptors is a man in his late teens or twenties in good health. Both conserved end residues are part of each CDR3. A D gene is named only where the DNA matches it firmly. Size tells how often a clone was seen (once, few, many) or the class of an expanded clone, and some rows leave it out.

CDR3 length	clone size	V gene	D gene	J gene	CDR3 DNA	CDR3 protein
14	-	TRBV27	-	TRBJ2-3	TGTGCCAGCACTACGGTGGGATCCACAGATACGCAGTATTTT	CASTTVGSTDTQYF
12	-	TRBV28	-	TRBJ1-1	TGTGCCAGCAGTTTTACGACAGTTGAAGCTTTCTTT	CASSFTTVEAFF
14	-	TRBV10-2	TRBD1	TRBJ2-7	TGCGCCAGCAGTGATGACAGGGTAATCTACGAGCAGTACTTC	CASSDDRVIYEQYF
15	-	TRBV9	TRBD2	TRBJ2-7	TGTGCCAGCAGCGTATCCGGGACTAGCAACTACGAGCAGTACTTC	CASSVSGTSNYEQYF
17	-	TRBV28	-	TRBJ1-5	TGTGCCAGCAGCGAAGACACAGGCAAGTATAGCAATCAGCCCCAGCATTTT	CASSEDTGKYSNQPQHF
17	-	TRBV2	TRBD2	TRBJ2-3	TGTGCCAGCAGAGCGTTACCTAGCGGGGAAAGCACAGATACGCAGTATTTT	CASRALPSGESTDTQYF
15	-	TRBV28	TRBD2	TRBJ2-3	TGTGCCAGCAGTTTTTATAGCGGGAGAGTCGATACGCAGTATTTT	CASSFYSGRVDTQYF
13	-	TRBV10-2	-	TRBJ1-5	TGCGCCAGCAGTGAAGGGACCAATCAGCCCCAGCATTTT	CASSEGTNQPQHF
13	-	TRBV29-1	-	TRBJ1-4	TGCAGCGTTTACGGGCAGAGAAATGAAAAACTGTTTTTT	CSVYGQRNEKLFF
12	once	TRBV21-1	-	TRBJ1-1	TGTGCCAGCAGCACAGGGAACACTGAAGCTTTCTTT	CASSTGNTEAFF
14	-	TRBV2	-	TRBJ2-7	TGTGCCAGCAACCGCGGGACAGAAGTCAACGAGCAGTACTTC	CASNRGTEVNEQYF
13	once	TRBV6-1	-	TRBJ1-3	TGTGCCAGCCGGACGGGACCGGGAAACACCATATATTTT	CASRTGPGNTIYF
14	once	TRBV4-3	-	TRBJ2-7	TGCGCCAGCAGCCAAGTTTGGTCCAGCTACGAGCAGTACTTC	CASSQVWSSYEQYF
11	few	TRBV27	-	TRBJ2-7	TGTGCCAGCAGTGAAGGATACGAGCAGTACTTC	CASSEGYEQYF
14	-	TRBV30	-	TRBJ2-3	TGTGCCACCATACAGTCTACTAGCACAGATACGCAGTATTTT	CATIQSTSTDTQYF